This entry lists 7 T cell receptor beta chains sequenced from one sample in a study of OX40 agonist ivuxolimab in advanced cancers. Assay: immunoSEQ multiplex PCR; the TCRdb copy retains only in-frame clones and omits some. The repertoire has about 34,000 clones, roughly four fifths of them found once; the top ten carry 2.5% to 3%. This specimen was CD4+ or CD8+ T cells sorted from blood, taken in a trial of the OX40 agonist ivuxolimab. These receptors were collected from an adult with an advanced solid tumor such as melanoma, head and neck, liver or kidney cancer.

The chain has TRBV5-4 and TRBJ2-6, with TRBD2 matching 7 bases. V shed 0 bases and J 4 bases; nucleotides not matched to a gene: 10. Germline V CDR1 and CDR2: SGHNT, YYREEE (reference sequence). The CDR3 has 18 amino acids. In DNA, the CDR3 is TGTGCCAGCAGCTTGGCGGGCGGGAGCGGATCAGGGGCCAACGTCCTGACTTTC. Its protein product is CASSLAGGSGSGANVLTF.

CDR3 coding DNA: TGTGCCAGCAGCCCGACAGGGCGGCTAGCGCGGCCCCAGCATTTT. Translating it yields CASSPTGRLARPQHF. The rearrangement uses TRBV27 and TRBJ1-5; 7 bases are a match to TRBD1. V lost 6 bases and J lost 9; bases outside the gene matches: 14. CDR1 MNHEY and CDR2 SMNVEV come from the germline V gene (reference sequence). The CDR3 sequence is 15 residues long.

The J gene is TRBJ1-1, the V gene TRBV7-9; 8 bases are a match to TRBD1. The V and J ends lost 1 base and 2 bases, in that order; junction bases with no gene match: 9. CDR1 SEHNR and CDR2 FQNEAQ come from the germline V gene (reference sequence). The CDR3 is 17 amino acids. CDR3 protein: CASSLGAYGQGNTEAFF. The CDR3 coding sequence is TGTGCCAGCAGCTTAGGCGCTTATGGACAGGGTAACACTGAAGCTTTCTTT.

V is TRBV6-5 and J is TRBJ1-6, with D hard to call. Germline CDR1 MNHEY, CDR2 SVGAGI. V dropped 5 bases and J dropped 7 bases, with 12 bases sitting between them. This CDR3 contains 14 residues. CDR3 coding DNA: TGTGCCAGCAGTCCACCCTTCAAGAATTCACCCCTCCACTTT. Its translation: CASSPPFKNSPLHF.

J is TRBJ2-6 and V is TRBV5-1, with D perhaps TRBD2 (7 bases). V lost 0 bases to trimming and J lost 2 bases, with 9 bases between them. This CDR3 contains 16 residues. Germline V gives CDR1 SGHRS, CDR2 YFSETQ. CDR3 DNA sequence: TGCGCCAGCAGCTTGGCGGGGGGCGCTGGGGCCAACGTCCTGACTTTC. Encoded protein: CASSLAGGAGANVLTF.

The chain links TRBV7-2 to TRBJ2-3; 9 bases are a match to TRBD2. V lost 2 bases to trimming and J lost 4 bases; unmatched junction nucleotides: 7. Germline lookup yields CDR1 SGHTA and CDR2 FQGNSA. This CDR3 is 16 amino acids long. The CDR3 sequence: CASSLPPGLASDTQYF. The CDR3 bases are TGTGCCAGCAGCTTACCTCCGGGACTAGCCTCAGATACGCAGTATTTT.

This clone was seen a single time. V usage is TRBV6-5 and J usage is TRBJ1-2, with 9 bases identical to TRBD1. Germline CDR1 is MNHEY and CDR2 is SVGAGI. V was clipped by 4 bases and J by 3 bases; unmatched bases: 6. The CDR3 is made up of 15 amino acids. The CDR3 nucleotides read TGTGCCAGCAGTTCCGGACAGGGGATGCACTATGGCTACACCTTC. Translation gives CASSSGQGMHYGYTF.